These 13 T cell receptor beta chains were all obtained from the same sample, sequenced in a study of beta chain features in type 1 diabetes. The authors reverse transcribed all of the isolated RNA, so sequencing captured expressed TCRB transcripts. Generated by immunoSEQ multiplex PCR, the TCRdb table keeps only in-frame clones and is missing some. Found here are a few hundred thousand clones, approximately 15% of them singletons; the top ten hold roughly 0.033%. The source material was naive CD4+ T cells from blood. These receptors came from a young man in good health.

The chain has TRBV10-3 and TRBJ2-7; D is unresolved. The CDR3 length is 14 residues. The germline CDR1 and CDR2 sequences are ENHRY and SYGVKD. Trimming removed 4 bases from V and 2 bases from J, with 12 bases in between. Here the CDR3 reads CAISVDRQTYEQYF. The CDR3, as DNA: TGTGCCATCAGTGTGGATCGTCAGACCTACGAGCAGTACTTC.

Regarding this clone: The sample carries other DNA sequences with the same CDR3. The rearrangement joins TRBV2 to TRBJ1-4; D not certain. Germline assignment: CDR1 SNHLY and CDR2 FYNNEI. The CDR3 consists of 12 residues. V was cut by 1 base and J by 7 bases, with 4 bases left in between. In nucleotides, the CDR3 is TGTGCCAGCAGTGAAGGTGGTGAAAAACTGTTTTTT. This encodes CASSEGGEKLFF.

This clone turned up a few times. The chain employs TRBV5-1 and TRBJ2-7, with 7 positions matching TRBD1. CDR1 and CDR2 (germline): SGHRS, YFSETQ. The CDR3 extends over 13 amino acids. Trimming removed 0 bases from V and 6 bases from J; junction bases left unmatched: 3. The CDR3 DNA sequence: TGCGCCAGCAGCTTGGAGAGGGGGCGCGAGCAGTACTTC. This sequence encodes CASSLERGREQYF.

V is TRBV5-1 and J is TRBJ2-7; D not resolved. The CDR3 is 16 amino acids. Germline loops: CDR1 SGHRS, CDR2 YFSETQ. With 1 base removed from V and 5 bases from J, the gap between germline ends came to 19 bases. The CDR3 sequence is CASSLLVGHGANEQYF. CDR3 DNA sequence: TGCGCCAGCAGCTTGTTGGTGGGCCACGGAGCCAACGAGCAGTACTTC.

This clone was detected a few times. CDR3 amino acids: CASSFSSGTYEQYF. CDR3 DNA sequence: TGTGCCAGCAGCTTCTCTTCCGGGACCTACGAGCAGTACTTC. This chain links TRBV7-6 with TRBJ2-7, with a weak D call TRBD2 (5 bases). The germline V and J ends were trimmed by 3 bases and 2 bases, with 11 bases remaining between them. This CDR3 is built from 14 residues. CDR1 and CDR2 (germline): SGHVS, FNYEAQ. Full variable domain (missing parts from reference TRBV7-6 and TRBJ2-7): GAGVSQSPRYKVTKRGQDVALRCDPISGHVSLYWYRQALGQGPEFLTYFNYEAQQDKSGLPNDRFSAERPEGSISTLTIQRTEQRDSAMYRCASSFSSGTYEQYFGPGTRLTVT.

The chain is built from TRBV7-2 and TRBJ2-5; D is uncertain. With 3 bases removed from V and 3 bases from J, the gap between germline ends came to 5 bases. Germline V gene data show CDR1 as SGHTA and CDR2 as FQGNSA. The length of the CDR3 is 12 residues. The CDR3 sequence is CASSLTEETQYF. For the CDR3, the DNA is TGTGCCAGCAGCTTGACCGAAGAGACCCAGTACTTC.

This clone was counted a few times. The chain links TRBV5-6 to TRBJ2-1; D uncertain. CDR3 length: 12 amino acids. V was clipped by 4 bases and J by 6 bases, with 8 bases between them. Germline assignment: CDR1 SGHDT and CDR2 YYEEEE. This chain's CDR3 is CASSLVANEQFF. The CDR3 DNA reads TGTGCCAGCAGCCTGGTAGCCAATGAGCAGTTCTTC.

There are a few counts of this clone. J is TRBJ2-7 and V is TRBV23-1, with 7 bases identical to TRBD1. TRBV23-1 is filed as an ORF, its function uncertain. The CDR3 runs 12 residues. The junction had 10 bases not matched to a gene; V was cut back by 11 bases and J by 6 bases. For the CDR3, the DNA is TGCGCCGCCCCCGGGACAGAGAGCGAGCAGTACGTC. As protein: CAAPGTESEQYV.

This clone appeared a few times. The chain is built from TRBV19 and TRBJ1-1; D ambiguous. Trimming removed 10 bases from V and 1 base from J, with 10 bases in between. This CDR3 region has 12 residues. Germline values: CDR1 LNHDA, CDR2 SQIVND (reference sequence). The CDR3 bases are TGTGCCACCGCTCGGGAGAACACTGAAGCTTTCTTT. Encoded protein: CATARENTEAFF.

Only a few counts were recorded for this clone. The chain couples TRBV30 to TRBJ2-1, with 15 bases lining up with TRBD2. Germline values: CDR1 GTSNPN, CDR2 SVGIG (reference sequence). J gave up 1 base and V 1 base, and 2 bases lay outside the gene matches. CDR3 length equals 17 residues. Written as DNA, the CDR3 is TGTGCCTGGAGTGCCGGGACTAGCGGGAGGTCCTACAATGAGCAGTTCTTC. It yields the protein CAWSAGTSGRSYNEQFF. Supplemented by reference TRBV30 and TRBJ2-1, the full variable domain reads SQTIHQWPATLVQPVGSPLSLECTVEGTSNPNLYWYRQAAGRGLQLLFYSVGIGQISSEVPQNLSASRPQDRQFILSSKKLLLSDSGFYLCAWSAGTSGRSYNEQFFGPGTRLTVL.

This clone was observed a handful of times. CDR3 DNA: TGCGCCAGCAGCTTGGCCCCGGGTAGCACAGATACGCAGTATTTT. Its translation: CASSLAPGSTDTQYF. The chain employs TRBV5-1 and TRBJ2-3; D remains unclear. Between the trimmed V and J ends, which lost 0 bases and 0 bases, there was a span of 8 bases. Germline values: CDR1 SGHRS, CDR2 YFSETQ. The CDR3 loop spans 15 amino acids.

This clone was counted at least ten times. This chain connects TRBV15 to TRBJ2-1; no clear D gene. The CDR3 is 12 amino acids. The germline V and J ends were trimmed by 0 bases and 9 bases, with 6 bases remaining between them. Germline values: CDR1 LNHNV, CDR2 YYDKDF (reference sequence). The CDR3 protein is CATSREIAEQFF. The DNA for the CDR3 is TGTGCCACCAGCAGAGAGATAGCTGAGCAGTTCTTC.

This chain uses TRBV4-3 with TRBJ2-5; the match to TRBD1 covers 8 bases. The CDR3 totals 15 residues. The J segment lost 5 bases and the V segment lost 1 base, leaving 6 bases of the junction unmatched. The germline CDR1 and CDR2 sequences are LGHNA and YSLEER. The CDR3 protein is CASSQVSGGTETQYF. CDR3 bases: TGCGCCAGCAGCCAAGTTTCAGGGGGCACGGAGACCCAGTACTTC.